What follows is one TCR beta chain and its context. The antigen remains undetermined. The sample belongs to a study of shared clonotypes between healthy human individuals. Study results and caveats: Several donors held approximately 4.6% of naive CD4 clonotypes in common.

Positively selected for CCR7, the CD45RO-negative cells used as naive CD8 cells excluded terminally differentiated effector memory CD45RA+ cells. Data came from immunoSEQ multiplex PCR; TCRdb stores just in-frame clones and leaves some out. The table lists about 2 million clones, approximately 94% of them singletons, with around 1% in the top ten. Trimming stripped 5 bases from V and 8 bases from J, with 21 bases between. The CDR3 is 14 residues long. CDR1 and CDR2 (germline): SQVTM, ANQGSEA. The TCR comes from a man aged 18-30 years in good health. This rearrangement joins TRBV29-1 to TRBJ1-2; D is perhaps TRBD1 (6 bases). The sample was naive CD8+ T cells sorted from blood. The chain's CDR3 is CSVLGGEESLGYTF. The CDR3 coding sequence is TGCAGCGTTCTAGGGGGAGAGGAGTCTTTAGGCTACACCTTC.